This T cell receptor beta chain emerged from a study of blood T cell repertoires in COVID-19. Study details: Samples came from the United States, Italy and Spain, spanning acute and convalescent COVID-19. PBMCs, B-cell-depleted T cells, or T cells provided the cDNA or gDNA that made up the material.

The CDR3 spans 14 residues. The trim removed 4 bases at V and 10 bases at J, leaving 12 bases unmatched. Germline V gene lookup returns CDR1 LGHDT and CDR2 YNNKEL (reference sequence). Authors' methods: The authors estimated nucleated cell counts from reference gene primer amplification. The repertoire was sequenced with immunoSEQ multiplex PCR; TCRdb's copy has only in-frame clones and lacks some. The DNA was the basis for D and trimming; V, J and clone size are from that table. Here the sample spans approximately 49,000 clones, approximately 84% being singletons. The sequence was collected from a man aged 50-60 years with acute or convalescent COVID-19. The chain links TRBV3-1 (or the pseudogene TRBV3-2) to TRBJ1-1; 7 bases align to TRBD1. Sequenced input: peripheral blood. The DNA of the CDR3 is TGTGCCAGCAGCCCCCGGACAGGTATCTTTGGAGCTTTCTTT. This encodes CASSPRTGIFGAFF.